This entry is about one T cell receptor beta chain. Its antigen remains unidentified. The sample originates from a study of beta chain features in type 1 diabetes. The V gene's germline CDR1 is SGHAT and CDR2 FQNNGV. This CDR3 is built from 13 residues. Trimming removed 5 bases at V and 8 bases at J, with 13 bases between. Whole-study findings and limits: All four CD4+ subsets of Type 1 diabetes patients contained TCRB CDR3s that were moderately but significantly shorter.

Expressed TCRB transcripts were sequenced because the entire RNA isolate underwent reverse transcription. TCRdb keeps only in-frame clones here, not all; method: immunoSEQ multiplex PCR. The table lists a few hundred thousand clones, roughly a tenth of them singletons, with approximately 1.3% in the top ten. The sample consisted of central memory CD4+ T cells from blood. V usage is TRBV11-2 and J usage is TRBJ2-1; D gene unclear. The clonotype comes from a man aged 18 to 30 in good health. CDR3 sequence reads: CASSPRRTDEQFF. The CDR3 bases are TGTGCCAGCAGCCCAAGACGAACGGATGAGCAGTTCTTC.